This T cell receptor beta chain came from a study of shared clonotypes between healthy human individuals. The donor cohort consisted entirely of Caucasian adults residing in Nashville, Tennessee. Deletions cut 10 bases from V and 5 bases from J, with 20 bases between. The V gene's germline CDR1 is WNHNN and CDR2 SYGVQD (reference sequence). This CDR3 is 14 amino acids long. The repertoire was sequenced with immunoSEQ multiplex PCR; TCRdb's copy has only in-frame clones and lacks some. This repertoire shows 2,500,000 or so clones, approximately 90% found once; its top ten account for 0.11% to 0.15%. The chain uses TRBV10-1 and TRBJ2-5; D possibly corresponds to TRBD2 (5 bases). This receptor was obtained from a man in his late teens or twenties in good health. The sequenced material came from naive CD4+ T cells sorted from blood. Stated subset: CD45RA+ positively selected. The CDR3 DNA reads as TGCGCCATCCTATTGTCGCGGGCGAGGGAGACCCAGTACTTC. It codes for CAILLSRARETQYF.